Shown below are 26 T cell receptor beta chains from a single sample sequenced in a study of shared clonotypes between healthy human individuals. Naive CD8 cells lacked CD45RO and underwent positive selection for CCR7, leaving out terminally differentiated effector memory CD45RA+ cells. Produced via immunoSEQ multiplex PCR; TCRdb's table is partial and in-frame only. The sample lists around 700,000 clones, about 91% occurring once. Sequencing used naive CD8+ T cells sorted from blood. These receptors all stem from a man aged 30 to 39 in good health.

Concerning this clone itself: The sample contains more than one DNA sequence encoding this CDR3. The genes are TRBV7-9 and TRBJ2-7, with 10 nucleotides matching TRBD2. V lost 5 bases, J lost 7 bases, and 5 bases stayed unmatched. Germline CDR1 reads SEHNR; CDR2 reads FQNEAQ (reference sequence). This CDR3 is built from 13 residues. The CDR3 region is CASSPGTSDEQYF. The CDR3 region has the DNA TGTGCCAGCAGCCCAGGGACTAGCGATGAGCAGTACTTC.

The chain carries TRBV11-2 and TRBJ1-1, with 10 bases fitting TRBD1. This CDR3 region has 14 residues. The V and J ends lost 1 base and 4 bases, in that order; junction bases with no gene match: 0. The V gene's germline CDR1 is SGHAT and CDR2 FQNNGV. The CDR3 loop is CASSLGQGATEAFF. The CDR3 bases are TGTGCCAGCAGCTTAGGACAGGGGGCCACTGAAGCTTTCTTT. Full variable domain (missing parts from reference TRBV11-2 and TRBJ1-1): EAGVAQSPRYKIIEKRQSVAFWCNPISGHATLYWYQQILGQGPKLLIQFQNNGVVDDSQLPKDRFSAERLKGVDSTLKIQPAKLEDSAVYLCASSLGQGATEAFFGQGTRLTVV.

CDR3 in amino acids: CASSESRGVGEAFF. CDR3 nucleotides: TGCGCCAGCAGTGAGTCGAGAGGGGTGGGGGAAGCTTTCTTT. The rearrangement uses TRBV10-1 and TRBJ1-1; a possible D gene is TRBD1 (5 bases). Germline-derived CDR1 and CDR2 are WNHNN and SYGVQD (reference sequence). V was cut by 0 bases and J by 8 bases, with 13 bases left in between. The CDR3 consists of 14 residues.

The chain uses TRBV9 and TRBJ2-7, with 9 positions matching TRBD1. Germline V gene lookup returns CDR1 SGDLS and CDR2 YYNGEE. The CDR3 is made up of 14 amino acids. J gave up 4 bases and V 1 base, and 3 bases lay outside the gene matches. The CDR3 spells CASSVTGGDYEQYF. In nucleotides, the CDR3 is TGTGCCAGCAGCGTAACAGGGGGCGATTACGAGCAGTACTTC.

This chain uses TRBV7-8 with TRBJ2-2; D assignment may be TRBD1 or TRBD2 (5 bases each). Germline-derived CDR1 and CDR2 are SGHVS and FQNEAQ. This CDR3 region has 15 residues. V lost 5 bases to trimming and J lost 5 bases, with 15 bases between them. As DNA, the CDR3 is TGTGCCAGCAGCCAACAGTGGGACCAGACCGGGGAGCTGTTTTTT. Translation gives CASSQQWDQTGELFF.

A remark on this clone: Additional DNA sequences in this sample encode the identical CDR3. The J gene is TRBJ2-7, the V gene TRBV7-2; 12 nucleotides agree with TRBD2. The CDR3 sequence is 16 residues long. Germline-derived CDR1 and CDR2 are SGHTA and FQGNSA. V lost 2 bases and J lost 1; bases outside the gene matches: 3. CDR3 sequence: CASSLTGLAGSYEQYF. The DNA of the CDR3 is TGTGCCAGCAGCTTAACAGGACTAGCGGGGTCCTACGAGCAGTACTTC.

The chain couples TRBV18 to TRBJ2-1; D is undetermined. The germline V gene encodes CDR1 KGHSH and CDR2 LQKENI. This CDR3 is 12 amino acids long. Trimming cost V 1 base and J 7 bases, with 5 bases left between them. This chain's CDR3 is CASSPRRNEQFF. CDR3 nucleotides: TGTGCCAGCTCACCACGCCGGAATGAGCAGTTCTTC.

The rearrangement joins TRBV6-5 to TRBJ1-2, with D perhaps TRBD1 (6 bases). V lost 2 bases, J lost 7 bases, and 14 bases lay in between. The germline V gene encodes CDR1 MNHEY and CDR2 SVGAGI. The CDR3 consists of 14 residues. CDR3: CASSYTRGEGGYTF. CDR3 DNA sequence: TGTGCCAGCAGTTACACCAGGGGCGAGGGTGGCTACACCTTC.

The genes are TRBV11-2 and TRBJ2-1; 8 nucleotides line up with TRBD2. The V gene end was trimmed by 0 bases and the J gene end by 8 bases; junction bases not matched to a gene: 18. CDR1 and CDR2 (germline): SGHAT, FQNNGV. The CDR3 sequence is 19 residues long. The CDR3 DNA sequence: TGTGCCAGCAGCTTAGATATCAGCCTACTAGCGGCACTACGCCATGAGCAGTTCTTC. This gives the protein CASSLDISLLAALRHEQFF.

This chain uses TRBV5-6 with TRBJ1-2; 7 bases align to TRBD1. This CDR3 is built from 13 residues. V was clipped by 7 bases and J by 7 bases; unmatched bases: 10. Germline assignment: CDR1 SGHDT and CDR2 YYEEEE. In DNA form, the CDR3 reads TGTGCCAGCTCGACGACAGGGAAGGGTGGCTACACCTTC. This encodes CASSTTGKGGYTF.

The chain couples TRBV5-1 to TRBJ1-2, with D maybe TRBD1 (6 bases). Germline V gene data show CDR1 as SGHRS and CDR2 as YFSETQ. Trimming took off 4 bases at V and 6 bases at J, with 10 bases between the two ends. The CDR3 length is 12 residues. CDR3 sequence reads: CASSLQGNGYTF. CDR3 nucleotide sequence: TGCGCCAGCAGCCTACAGGGAAATGGCTACACCTTC.

The chain has TRBV27 and TRBJ2-7; D remains ambiguous. The CDR3 loop spans 14 amino acids. Germline assignment: CDR1 MNHEY and CDR2 SMNVEV (reference sequence). The V end was cut by 4 bases, the J end by 1 base, with 11 bases between. CDR3 loop: CASSYYGSSYEQYF. CDR3 nucleotide sequence: TGTGCCAGCAGTTATTACGGTTCTTCCTACGAGCAGTACTTC.

This clone was detected once. CDR3 nucleotide sequence: TGTGCCAGCAGTTACGGGGGGCGAGCTTTCTTT. It encodes CASSYGGRAFF. The chain combines TRBV6-5 with TRBJ1-1, with D perhaps matching TRBD1 (6 bases). Trimming took off 2 bases at V and 10 bases at J, with 8 bases between the two ends. This CDR3 comprises 11 residues. CDR1 is MNHEY, CDR2 SVGAGI, per germline.

The chain carries TRBV6-1 and TRBJ2-1; D is possibly TRBD2 (7 bases). The ends were cut back, 5 bases at V and 9 bases at J, with 14 bases in the middle. Germline V lookup: CDR1 MNHNS, CDR2 SASEGT. The CDR3 runs 13 residues. The CDR3 loop is CASSLRRGGEQFF. CDR3 DNA: TGTGCCAGCAGTTTGCGGAGGGGGGGTGAGCAGTTCTTC.

The V and J genes are TRBV7-9 and TRBJ1-1, with D tentatively TRBD1 (6 bases). The CDR3 is made up of 16 amino acids. V lost 4 bases, J lost 4 bases, and 19 bases lay in between. The germline gives CDR1 SEHNR, CDR2 FQNEAQ (reference sequence). In DNA form, the CDR3 reads TGTGCCAGCAGCTCTCTATTCGGGGGCATGACCACTGAAGCTTTCTTT. This codes for CASSSLFGGMTTEAFF.

The rearrangement uses TRBV5-1 and TRBJ2-3, with D perhaps matching TRBD2 (6 bases). The CDR3 length is 19 residues. V lost 2 bases, J lost 2 bases, and 24 bases lay in between. In germline, CDR1 is SGHRS, CDR2 YFSETQ. The chain's CDR3 is CASSFLPPGVAVITDTQYF. DNA for the CDR3: TGCGCCAGCAGCTTCCTGCCCCCGGGGGTAGCGGTAATCACAGATACGCAGTATTTT. The full variable domain, with the rest looked up from reference TRBV5-1 and TRBJ2-3, is KAGVTQTPRYLIKTRGQQVTLSCSPISGHRSVSWYQQTPGQGLQFLFEYFSETQRNKGNFPGRFSGRQFSNSRSEMNVSTLELGDSALYLCASSFLPPGVAVITDTQYFGPGTRLTVL.

The gene calls are TRBV27 and TRBJ2-1, with TRBD2 identical over 10 bases. The CDR3 is 14 amino acids. From germline, CDR1 is MNHEY and CDR2 SMNVEV (reference sequence). J lost 7 bases, V lost 6 bases, and 6 bases had no gene match. CDR3 sequence reads: CASRPSGSKNEQFF. The CDR3 DNA reads TGTGCCAGCAGGCCTAGCGGGAGTAAAAATGAGCAGTTCTTC.

The chain carries TRBV7-9 and TRBJ2-1, with D uncertain. The CDR3 contains 13 residues. Looked up from germline, CDR1 is SEHNR and CDR2 is FQNEAQ (reference sequence). V was pared by 5 bases and J by 3 bases, with 8 bases between. The CDR3 DNA sequence: TGTGCCAGCAGCCCCCGGAACTACAATGAGCAGTTCTTC. Translating gives CASSPRNYNEQFF.

The chain is built from TRBV7-9 and TRBJ2-7; 7 bases line up with TRBD2. The CDR3 extends over 13 amino acids. V shed 3 bases, J shed 5 bases, and the junction held 4 bases outside the gene matches. Germline loops: CDR1 SEHNR, CDR2 FQNEAQ (reference sequence). The CDR3 is CASSLGTTHEQYF. The CDR3, as DNA: TGTGCCAGCAGCTTGGGGACTACGCACGAGCAGTACTTC.

This chain joins TRBV2 and TRBJ1-1, with D perhaps matching TRBD1 (6 bases). Trimming pared 5 bases from V and 0 bases from J, leaving 10 bases between. The CDR3 runs to 14 residues. Germline loops: CDR1 SNHLY, CDR2 FYNNEI. The CDR3 DNA reads as TGTGCCAGCAGTACAGGGATAATGAACACTGAAGCTTTCTTT. It encodes CASSTGIMNTEAFF.

The CDR3 loop reads CAIGQAASGDNEQFF. Written as DNA, the CDR3 is TGTGCCATCGGTCAAGCGGCTAGCGGGGACAATGAGCAGTTCTTC. The chain uses TRBV10-3 and TRBJ2-1, with TRBD2 matching over 9 bases. The CDR3 totals 15 residues. V lost 8 bases and J lost 5; bases outside the gene matches: 10. The germline V gene has CDR1 ENHRY and CDR2 SYGVKD.

This rearrangement joins TRBV7-2 to TRBJ2-1; TRBD2 aligns across 10 bases. The germline V gene encodes CDR1 SGHTA and CDR2 FQGNSA. J was trimmed by 0 bases and V by 4 bases; bases with no gene match: 6. This CDR3 region has 17 residues. The CDR3 spells CASSYPSSGSSYNEQFF. In DNA, the CDR3 is TGTGCCAGCAGCTACCCTTCTAGCGGGAGCTCCTACAATGAGCAGTTCTTC.

V is TRBV11-2 and J is TRBJ1-4, with D maybe TRBD1 (6 bases). The CDR3 length is 14 residues. The ends were cut back, 3 bases at V and 6 bases at J, with 11 bases in the middle. The germline V gene encodes CDR1 SGHAT and CDR2 FQNNGV. In DNA form, the CDR3 reads TGTGCCAGCAGCTTTTTACAGGGCGATGAAAAACTGTTTTTT. Translation: CASSFLQGDEKLFF.

A word on this clone: The same CDR3 arises from other DNA sequences in this sample as well. The rearrangement uses TRBV27 and TRBJ1-5; no clear D gene. CDR3 size: 14 residues. From germline, CDR1 is MNHEY and CDR2 SMNVEV (reference sequence). V lost 3 bases to trimming and J lost 4 bases, with 10 bases between them. This CDR3 is CASSLGNSNQPQHF. The DNA for the CDR3 is TGTGCCAGCAGTTTGGGGAACAGTAATCAGCCCCAGCATTTT.

The chain is built from TRBV5-6 and TRBJ2-7; the match to TRBD2 covers 9 bases. The CDR3 covers 15 residues. J lost 4 bases, V lost 1 base, and 6 bases had no gene match. Germline CDR1 is SGHDT and CDR2 is YYEEEE. The CDR3 protein is CASSLSGGRAYEQYF. The CDR3 DNA reads TGTGCCAGCAGCTTGTCCGGCGGGAGGGCTTACGAGCAGTACTTC.

The chain couples TRBV9 to TRBJ2-7, with 9 bases that match TRBD2. The CDR3 sequence is 15 residues long. Germline CDR1 reads SGDLS; CDR2 reads YYNGEE. Trimming at V came to 3 bases and at J to 3 bases, leaving 7 bases not matched to a gene. The CDR3 nucleotides are TGTGCCAGCAGCGCTGGGGCGGGAGGGGGCTACGAGCAGTACTTC. Translated: CASSAGAGGGYEQYF.